The following is a TCR beta chain sequence with its context. Genomic DNA came from blood conventional CD4+ T cells gated CD25-low CD127-high. This sample stems from a study of regulatory and conventional T cells in RAG deficiency. This CDR3 spans 13 amino acids. Germline V lookup: CDR1 GTSNPN, CDR2 SVGIG (reference sequence). Between the trimmed V and J ends, which lost 4 bases and 0 bases, there was a span of 9 bases. Sequencing was performed with immunoSEQ multiplex PCR; in TCRdb, only in-frame clones are kept and a portion is missing. The table lists fewer than 40,000 clones, roughly three quarters of them singletons, with 3.4% in the top ten. These data were likewise used in another study, on regulatory T cells. As that report states: The PCR used 52 TRBV and 13 TRBJ primers.

This TCR derives from a human donor in good health. Material for sequencing was CD4+ effector T cells sorted from blood. The chain joins TRBV30 to TRBJ1-1; the D is unclear. CDR3 sequence (DNA): TGTGCCTGGACCATACTGATGAACACTGAAGCTTTCTTT. Translation: CAWTILMNTEAFF.